These 18 T cell receptor beta chains were sequenced from one sample in a study of Graves' ophthalmopathy and Graves' hyperthyroidism (dated by TCRdb to the late 2010s). Sequencing instrument: Illumina HiSeq 2000. For repertoire sequencing, the TCR beta CDR3 regions were amplified from RNA transcripts. The first round was an RT-PCR using HTBI primers with the Qiagen OneStep RT-PCR kit, and this first round was followed by a second-round multiplex PCR, then size selection and purification. TCRdb's own reprocessing of the public reads used fastp at Q25 and MiXCR and kept productive beta chains. Every distinct CDR3 protein forms one entry, paired with its most common genes and DNA. Within this sample are around 400,000 distinct CDR3 sequences, with 20% to 25% of them counted one time only. Clones ranked in the top ten supply 2.5% to 3.5% of the sample. Input material: peripheral blood. The origin of the receptors is a woman younger than 30 with stable Graves' hyperthyroidism. Donor details come from another sample of the same person, matched by shared clones.

The table lists this clonotype with many counts. The V gene is TRBV10-3, the J gene TRBJ1-2; 8 bases line up with TRBD1. V lost 4 bases to trimming and J lost 4 bases; unmatched junction nucleotides: 5. This CDR3 region has 14 residues. Germline CDR1 ENHRY, CDR2 SYGVKD. The CDR3 DNA is TGTGCCATCAGTGTGACAGGGGATGGCTATGGCTACACCTTC. This encodes CAISVTGDGYGYTF.

The rearrangement joins TRBV28 to TRBJ1-1; 7 bases are shared with TRBD1. Trimming cost V 3 bases and J 4 bases; bases outside gene matches: 8. The CDR3 totals 15 residues. The V gene's germline CDR1 is MDHEN and CDR2 SYDVKM. CDR3 amino acids: CASSFFEGAGTEAFF. In nucleotides, the CDR3 is TGTGCCAGCAGTTTCTTTGAGGGGGCAGGCACTGAAGCTTTCTTT.

This clonotype was recorded many times. This chain links TRBV6-1 with TRBJ1-1; D uncertain. This CDR3 spans 14 amino acids. The V gene lost 9 bases and the J gene lost 1 base, with 15 bases spanning the gap. The germline gives CDR1 MNHNS, CDR2 SASEGT. CDR3 sequence (DNA): TGTGCCAGTAAAGAGCCGGGGAGGAACACTGAAGCTTTCTTT. Translated, it gives CASKEPGRNTEAFF.

This clonotype was recorded many times. The chain carries TRBV6-4 and TRBJ2-3; TRBD2 aligns across 16 bases. There are 18 residues in the CDR3. Germline values: CDR1 MRHNA, CDR2 SNTAGT. The junction had 8 bases not matched to a gene; V was cut back by 6 bases and J by 2 bases. This CDR3 reads CASRSKGTSGRDTDTQYF. The CDR3 bases are TGTGCCAGCAGATCCAAGGGGACTAGCGGGAGGGACACAGATACGCAGTATTTT.

On this clonotype: Germline and junction disagree at one end, which may indicate a read error. This chain joins TRBV29-1 and TRBJ1-3, with a possible D match to TRBD1 (5 bases). Germline assignment: CDR1 SQVTM and CDR2 ANQGSEA. This CDR3 comprises 15 residues. The CDR3 nucleotides are TGCAGCGCTGAAGATACAGGCCAGGGTGGAAACACCATATATTTT. Translation: CSAEDTGQGGNTIYF.

This clonotype turned up a few times. This rearrangement joins TRBV5-1 to TRBJ2-7; 10 nucleotides align to TRBD2. Per germline, CDR1 SGHRS and CDR2 YFSETQ. This CDR3 is 16 amino acids long. With V trimmed by 4 bases and J by 3 bases, 10 bases remained unmatched. The DNA for the CDR3 is TGCGCCAGCAGCCCGGGGCCTAGCGGGGGCTTCTACGAGCAGTACTTC. Protein sequence: CASSPGPSGGFYEQYF.

This clonotype was counted many times. The chain links TRBV11-2 to TRBJ2-5; either TRBD1 or TRBD2 may supply D (5 bases each). V was shortened by 1 base and J by 5 bases, with 11 bases between the two germline ends. The CDR3 is made up of 14 amino acids. Germline CDR1 SGHAT, CDR2 FQNNGV. The CDR3 nucleotides are TGTGCCAGCAGCTTAGGGGGACGTTGGGAGACCCAGTACTTC. It yields the protein CASSLGGRWETQYF.

This clonotype was observed at least ten times. The genes are TRBV7-2 and TRBJ2-7, with 8 bases identical to TRBD1. Germline lookup yields CDR1 SGHTA and CDR2 FQGNSA. V shed 7 bases, J shed 6 bases, and the junction held 5 bases outside the gene matches. There are 12 residues in the CDR3. The CDR3 bases are TGTGCCAGCACCCCGACAGGGGTCGAGCAGTACTTC. It is translated as CASTPTGVEQYF.

This clonotype appeared many times. The genes are TRBV6-1 and TRBJ2-5, with 9 bases fitting TRBD2. This CDR3 is 14 amino acids long. Germline CDR1 and CDR2: MNHNS and SASEGT. The junction had 7 bases not matched to a gene; V was cut back by 6 bases and J by 5 bases. The DNA of the CDR3 is TGTGCCAGCAGGGTTAGCGGGAGACAGGAGACCCAGTACTTC. Its translation: CASRVSGRQETQYF.

In its sample, this clonotype was seen many times. The rearrangement links TRBV12-3 or TRBV12-4 to TRBJ2-5; 12 bases line up with TRBD2. Trimming cost V 5 bases and J 1 base; bases outside gene matches: 2. The CDR3 length is 15 residues. The CDR3 loop reads CASSTTSGGQETQYF. The CDR3 nucleotides are TGTGCCAGCAGTACGACTAGCGGGGGCCAAGAGACCCAGTACTTC.

This clonotype was counted ten times or more. The chain has TRBV9 and TRBJ2-6, with 9 nucleotides matching TRBD1. The CDR3 has 17 residues. The ends lost 4 bases at V and 0 bases at J; junction bases unmatched: 5. In germline, CDR1 is SGDLS, CDR2 YYNGEE. The CDR3 DNA is TGTGCCAGCAGCTCTCGACAGGGGGGCTCTGGGGCCAACGTCCTGACTTTC. Its protein is CASSSRQGGSGANVLTF.

This clonotype was observed once. V usage is TRBV12-3 or TRBV12-4 and J usage is TRBJ2-7; TRBD1 is a possible D gene (6 bases). This CDR3 contains 13 residues. V lost 3 bases and J lost 5, with 11 bases in between. CDR3 sequence reads: CASSFLRTDEQYF. DNA of the CDR3: TGTGCCAGCAGTTTCTTAAGGACAGACGAGCAGTACTTC.

This clonotype has a count of ten or more. The chain links TRBV7-9 to TRBJ1-1, with D hard to call. From germline, CDR1 is SEHNR and CDR2 FQNEAQ (reference sequence). CDR3 length: 12 residues. V dropped 5 bases and J dropped 11 bases, with 15 bases sitting between them. The CDR3 loop reads CASSPPSERAFF. The CDR3 DNA reads TGTGCCAGCAGCCCCCCCTCAGAAAGGGCTTTCTTT.

The table lists this clonotype with a few counts. The rearrangement links TRBV12-3 or TRBV12-4 to TRBJ1-2; 7 bases are a match to TRBD1. This CDR3 is built from 13 residues. V shed 6 bases, J shed 4 bases, and the junction held 5 bases outside the gene matches. The CDR3 nucleotides are TGTGCCAGCAGACTCGGGACAGTCTATGGCTACACCTTC. Encoded protein: CASRLGTVYGYTF.

The CDR3 spells CASSFQGITHEQYF. The CDR3 nucleotides read TGTGCCAGCAGTTTTCAGGGTATTACCCACGAGCAGTACTTC. The J gene is TRBJ2-7, the V gene TRBV27, with D tentatively TRBD1 (5 bases). V was shortened by 3 bases and J by 5 bases, with 14 bases between the two germline ends. The CDR3 length is 14 residues. Germline CDR1 and CDR2: MNHEY and SMNVEV (reference sequence).

V gene TRBV6-2 or TRBV6-3 combines with J gene TRBJ1-5; D gene unclear. V lost 1 base and J 10 bases, leaving 8 bases between the germline ends. CDR3 length: 12 residues. Per the germline V gene, CDR1 is MNHEY and CDR2 is SVGEGT. CDR3 region: CASSYYPYPQHF. In DNA form, the CDR3 reads TGTGCCAGCAGTTACTATCCATATCCCCAGCATTTT.

About this clonotype: One base away lies a much larger clone, so this may be a sequencing read error. It is likely a read error, because the conserved phenylalanine at the end of the CDR3 is missing. The chain links TRBV7-9 to TRBJ1-1, with TRBD1 as a possible D gene (6 bases). Between the trimmed V and J ends, which lost 6 bases and 1 base, there was a span of 15 bases. There are 15 residues in the CDR3. From germline, CDR1 is SEHNR and CDR2 FQNEAQ (reference sequence). CDR3 amino acids: CASRPIAGANTEAFS. CDR3 bases: TGTGCCAGCAGGCCTATAGCAGGGGCGAACACTGAAGCTTTCTCT.

This clonotype has ten or more counts. The rearrangement joins TRBV18 to TRBJ2-7; a possible D gene is TRBD2 (6 bases). Germline V gene sequence: CDR1 KGHSH, CDR2 LQKENI. V lost 6 bases and J lost 2, with 14 bases in between. This CDR3 comprises 14 residues. CDR3 bases: TGTGCCAGCTCCCCGGCGGGGAGACCCTACGAGCAGTACTTC. As protein: CASSPAGRPYEQYF.